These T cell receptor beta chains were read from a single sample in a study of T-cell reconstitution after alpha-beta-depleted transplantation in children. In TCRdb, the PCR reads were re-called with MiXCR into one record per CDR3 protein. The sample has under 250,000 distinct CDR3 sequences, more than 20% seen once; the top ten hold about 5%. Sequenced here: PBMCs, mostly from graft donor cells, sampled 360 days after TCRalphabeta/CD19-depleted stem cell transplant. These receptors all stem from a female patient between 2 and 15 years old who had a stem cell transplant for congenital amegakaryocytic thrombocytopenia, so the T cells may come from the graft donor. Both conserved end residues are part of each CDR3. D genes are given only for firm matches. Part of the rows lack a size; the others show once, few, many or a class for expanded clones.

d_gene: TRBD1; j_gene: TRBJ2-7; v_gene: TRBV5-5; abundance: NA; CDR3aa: CASSFLGTGVYEQYF; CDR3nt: TGTGCCAGCAGCTTTCTGGGGACAGGGGTTTACGAGCAGTACTTC
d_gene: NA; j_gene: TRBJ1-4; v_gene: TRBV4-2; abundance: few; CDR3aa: CASSQDLGSNEKLFF; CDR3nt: TGTGCCAGCAGCCAAGATCTGGGCTCGAATGAAAAACTGTTTTTT
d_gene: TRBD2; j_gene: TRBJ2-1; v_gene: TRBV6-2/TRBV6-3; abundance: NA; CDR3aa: CASSYSVQTSGRVAYNEQFF; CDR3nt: TGTGCCAGCAGTTACTCTGTCCAGACTAGCGGGAGGGTGGCCTACAATGAGCAGTTCTTC
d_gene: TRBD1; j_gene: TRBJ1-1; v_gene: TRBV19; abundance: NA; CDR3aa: CASSIDRGGTEAFF; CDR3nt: TGTGCCAGTAGTATCGACAGGGGTGGAACTGAAGCTTTCTTT
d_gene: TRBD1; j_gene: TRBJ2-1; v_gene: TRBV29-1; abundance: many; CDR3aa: CSVTGVAEASYNEQFF; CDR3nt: TGCAGCGTTACAGGGGTGGCAGAGGCCTCCTACAATGAGCAGTTCTTC
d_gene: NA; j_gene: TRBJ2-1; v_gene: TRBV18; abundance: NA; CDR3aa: CASSSLAGNEQFF; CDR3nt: TGTGCCAGCTCGTCCCTGGCGGGCAATGAGCAGTTCTTC
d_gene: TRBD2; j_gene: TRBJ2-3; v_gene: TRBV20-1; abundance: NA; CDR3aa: CSAREVAGVFDTQYF; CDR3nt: TGCAGTGCTAGAGAGGTAGCGGGAGTGTTCGATACGCAGTATTTT
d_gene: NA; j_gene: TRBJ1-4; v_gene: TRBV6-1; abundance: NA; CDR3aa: CASSGTGLRNEKLFF; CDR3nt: TGTGCCAGCAGCGGAACAGGGTTACGGAATGAAAAACTGTTTTTT
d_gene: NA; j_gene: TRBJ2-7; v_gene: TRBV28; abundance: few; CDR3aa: CASKVNSYEQYF; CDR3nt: TGTGCCAGCAAGGTTAACTCCTACGAGCAGTACTTC
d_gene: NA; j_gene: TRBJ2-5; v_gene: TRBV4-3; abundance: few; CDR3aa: CASSQLSTDQGTQYF; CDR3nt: TGCGCCAGCAGCCAATTATCTACGGACCAGGGTACCCAGTACTTC
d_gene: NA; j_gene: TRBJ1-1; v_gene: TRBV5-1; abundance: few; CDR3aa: CASSSGPTGEWTEAFF; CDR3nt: TGCGCCAGCAGCTCCGGACCGACCGGCGAGTGGACTGAAGCTTTCTTT
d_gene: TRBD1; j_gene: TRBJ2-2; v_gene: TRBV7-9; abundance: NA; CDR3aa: CGTGQGLPGELFF; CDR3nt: TGTGGGACGGGACAGGGCCTTCCCGGGGAGCTGTTTTTT
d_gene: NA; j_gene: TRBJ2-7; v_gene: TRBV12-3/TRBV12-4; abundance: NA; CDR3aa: CASSLRQIYEQYF; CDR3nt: TGTGCCAGCAGTTTGCGGCAAATCTACGAGCAGTACTTC
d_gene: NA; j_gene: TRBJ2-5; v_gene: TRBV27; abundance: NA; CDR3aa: CASSFYFQETQYF; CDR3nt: TGTGCCAGCAGTTTTTATTTCCAAGAGACCCAGTACTTC
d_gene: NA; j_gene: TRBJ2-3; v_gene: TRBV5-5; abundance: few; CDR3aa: CASRTRQFSGRDTQYF; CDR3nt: TGTGCCAGCAGGACGCGACAGTTTTCCGGGCGAGATACGCAGTATTTT
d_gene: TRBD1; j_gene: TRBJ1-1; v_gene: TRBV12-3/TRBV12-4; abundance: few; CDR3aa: CASTPGTGAVMDTEAFF; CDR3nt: TGTGCCAGCACCCCCGGGACAGGGGCGGTAATGGACACTGAAGCTTTCTTT